These 30 T cell receptor beta chains were all obtained from the same sample, sequenced in a study of cytomegalovirus exposure and HLA in healthy donors. Sequencing used immunoSEQ multiplex PCR; TCRdb keeps in-frame clones, though not all of them. The data hold around 61,000 clones, with approximately 90% observed a single time. Sequenced input: PBMCs. Receptor source: a man aged 18-30 years in good health and CMV-seronegative.

This sequence joins TRBV5-4 and TRBJ2-5; unclear D gene. The CDR3 is made up of 11 amino acids. Germline V gives CDR1 SGHNT, CDR2 YYREEE (reference sequence). Trimming shortened V by 5 bases and J by 5 bases, and 7 bases separated the two germline ends. The CDR3: CASSTRETQYF. DNA of the CDR3: TGTGCCAGCAGTACGCGGGAGACCCAGTACTTC.

This chain links TRBV10-2 with TRBJ2-7, with TRBD2 matching over 8 bases. V shed 4 bases and J 6 bases; nucleotides not matched to a gene: 5. This CDR3 region has 13 residues. In germline, CDR1 is WSHSY, CDR2 SAAADI. CDR3 nucleotides: TGCGCCAGCAGTGGACAGCGGGAGAGCGAGCAGTACTTC. This gives the protein CASSGQRESEQYF.

The chain has TRBV27 and TRBJ2-2; 14 nucleotides line up with TRBD2. The CDR3 extends over 15 amino acids. Trimming cost V 4 bases and J 6 bases; bases outside gene matches: 1. Per the germline V gene, CDR1 is MNHEY and CDR2 is SMNVEV (reference sequence). CDR3 sequence (DNA): TGTGCCAGCAGTTCGGGACTAGCGGGAGCCGGGGAGCTGTTTTTT. It yields the protein CASSSGLAGAGELFF.

The rearrangement joins TRBV28 to TRBJ2-6, with 8 bases aligning to TRBD2. Germline loops: CDR1 MDHEN, CDR2 SYDVKM. The V segment lost 6 bases and the J segment 0 bases; nucleotides outside the gene matches: 7. The CDR3 is made up of 17 amino acids. Here the CDR3 reads CASSPPGRASGANVLTF. CDR3 bases: TGTGCCAGCAGCCCCCCCGGGAGGGCCTCTGGGGCCAACGTCCTGACTTTC.

With respect to this clone: The junction does not match germline at one end; this may be a read error. The chain couples TRBV19 to TRBJ1-5, with D uncertain. Germline V CDR1 and CDR2: LNHDA, SQIVND (reference sequence). This CDR3 contains 12 residues. The CDR3: CASNIIGQPQHF. DNA for the CDR3: TGTGCCAGTAATATAATCGGGCAGCCCCAGCATTTT.

CDR3 residues: CASSVGDREGSFF. CDR3 sequence (DNA): TGTGCCAGCAGCGTAGGGGACAGGGAGGGTTCTTTCTTT. The gene calls are TRBV9 and TRBJ1-1; TRBD1 aligns across 9 bases. Germline values: CDR1 SGDLS, CDR2 YYNGEE. The J segment lost 12 bases and the V segment lost 0 bases, leaving 6 bases of the junction unmatched. The CDR3 runs to 13 residues.

This chain connects TRBV27 to TRBJ2-4; TRBD2 agrees at 8 bases. V shed 4 bases and J 6 bases; nucleotides not matched to a gene: 2. Germline-derived CDR1 and CDR2 are MNHEY and SMNVEV (reference sequence). The CDR3 covers 13 residues. The CDR3 coding sequence is TGTGCCAGCAGTTCCCTAGCGGGAAACATTCAGTACTTC. Translated: CASSSLAGNIQYF.

This rearrangement joins TRBV5-1 to TRBJ2-3, with 14 bases that match TRBD2. V dropped 6 bases and J dropped 5; count of bases not matched to a gene: 8. The CDR3 contains 16 residues. Germline lookup yields CDR1 SGHRS and CDR2 YFSETQ. The CDR3 sequence is CASIGGLAGVRDTQYF. CDR3 coding DNA: TGCGCCAGCATAGGGGGACTAGCGGGAGTGAGAGATACGCAGTATTTT. Complete variable domain (other parts from reference TRBV5-1 and TRBJ2-3): KAGVTQTPRYLIKTRGQQVTLSCSPISGHRSVSWYQQTPGQGLQFLFEYFSETQRNKGNFPGRFSGRQFSNSRSEMNVSTLELGDSALYLCASIGGLAGVRDTQYFGPGTRLTVL.

The V gene is TRBV9, the J gene TRBJ2-3; 9 nucleotides align to TRBD2. The V gene end was trimmed by 5 bases and the J gene end by 6 bases; junction bases not matched to a gene: 4. Germline V CDR1 and CDR2: SGDLS, YYNGEE. There are 13 residues in the CDR3. The CDR3 nucleotides are TGTGCCAGCAGGGCGCGGGAGGGGGATACGCAGTATTTT. Translating it yields CASRAREGDTQYF.

This clone has a single count. This chain uses TRBV5-8 with TRBJ2-3; the match to TRBD1 covers 8 bases. The CDR3 has 15 residues. Germline V gives CDR1 SGHTS, CDR2 YDEGEE. V trimming: 0 bases; J trimming: 4 bases; junction bases outside the gene matches: 4. In nucleotides, the CDR3 is TGTGCCAGCAGCTTGGGATACAGGGGGTCAGATACGCAGTATTTT. Encoded protein: CASSLGYRGSDTQYF. The full variable domain, with the rest looked up from reference TRBV5-8 and TRBJ2-3, is EAGVTQSPTHLIKTRGQQATLRCSPISGHTSVYWYQQALGLGLQFLLWYDEGEERNRGNFPPRFSGRQFPNYSSELNVNALELEDSALYLCASSLGYRGSDTQYFGPGTRLTVL.

This chain links TRBV20-1 with TRBJ2-5; weak D call: TRBD2 (5 bases). The CDR3 runs 11 residues. V was clipped by 5 bases and J by 4 bases, with 8 bases between them. From germline, CDR1 is DFQATT and CDR2 SNEGSKA (reference sequence). The CDR3 protein is CSAARGETQYF. Here the CDR3 DNA reads TGCAGTGCTGCCCGGGGAGAGACCCAGTACTTC.

The chain recombines TRBV9 with TRBJ1-5, with D possibly being TRBD1 (5 bases). Trimming took 4 bases from V and 11 from J, leaving 19 bases between them. The germline gives CDR1 SGDLS, CDR2 YYNGEE. This CDR3 has 14 amino acids. The CDR3 loop reads CASSLEGQGSAQHF. The CDR3 bases are TGTGCCAGCAGCCTAGAGGGGCAGGGATCAGCCCAGCATTTT.

The chain joins TRBV7-8 to TRBJ2-7, with TRBD2 matching 9 bases. The CDR3 is 15 amino acids. Germline CDR1 reads SGHVS; CDR2 reads FQNEAQ. The ends lost 5 bases at V and 0 bases at J; junction bases unmatched: 5. CDR3 DNA sequence: TGTGCCAGCAGCAAGCAGCGGGAGGACTCCTACGAGCAGTACTTC. Translating it yields CASSKQREDSYEQYF.

The chain combines TRBV6-5 with TRBJ2-5; a weak D match, TRBD1 (7 bases). In germline, CDR1 is MNHEY, CDR2 SVGAGI. The CDR3 is 14 amino acids. The ends were cut back, 2 bases at V and 2 bases at J, with 9 bases in the middle. DNA for the CDR3: TGTGCCAGCAGTTACGCGGGACAGCAAGAGACCCAGTACTTC. Amino acids: CASSYAGQQETQYF.

The chain carries TRBV7-9 and TRBJ1-1; 11 bases line up with TRBD1. Trimming cost V 4 bases and J 5 bases; bases outside gene matches: 3. Germline V lookup: CDR1 SEHNR, CDR2 FQNEAQ (reference sequence). This CDR3 has 14 amino acids. The CDR3 is CASSSGQGETEAFF. The CDR3 DNA reads TGTGCCAGCAGCTCGGGACAGGGGGAGACTGAAGCTTTCTTT. Looking up the rest from reference TRBV7-9 and TRBJ1-1 gives the full variable domain: DTGVSQNPRHKITKRGQNVTFRCDPISEHNRLYWYRQTLGQGPEFLTYFQNEAQLEKSRLLSDRFSAERPKGSFSTLEIQRTEQGDSAMYLCASSSGQGETEAFFGQGTRLTVV.

This clone appeared a single time. This chain connects TRBV28 to TRBJ1-1; TRBD1 is a possible D gene (6 bases). This CDR3 is 14 amino acids long. Germline V lookup: CDR1 MDHEN, CDR2 SYDVKM. V was cut by 5 bases and J by 3 bases, with 13 bases left in between. CDR3 DNA sequence: TGTGCCAGCAGTCTCACAGGGTCTTACACTGAAGCTTTCTTT. It yields the protein CASSLTGSYTEAFF.

The sample holds one count of this clone. V and J are TRBV28 and TRBJ1-4; 8 nucleotides match TRBD1. This CDR3 has 14 amino acids. Germline CDR1 is MDHEN and CDR2 is SYDVKM. Trimming cost V 5 bases and J 5 bases; bases outside gene matches: 4. CDR3: CASSATGANEKLFF. In nucleotides, the CDR3 is TGTGCCAGCAGTGCGACAGGGGCGAATGAAAAACTGTTTTTT.

In DNA, the CDR3 is TGTGCCAGCTCACAAGGACAGCCGAACACTGAAGCTTTCTTT. Protein sequence: CASSQGQPNTEAFF. This chain connects TRBV18 to TRBJ1-1; D may be TRBD1 (6 bases). V was pared by 4 bases and J by 1 base, with 10 bases between. The CDR3 is 14 amino acids. Germline V gene lookup returns CDR1 KGHSH and CDR2 LQKENI.

The chain couples TRBV11-2 to TRBJ2-1; 11 bases match TRBD2. The CDR3 consists of 16 residues. The germline CDR1 and CDR2 sequences are SGHAT and FQNNGV. The trim removed 6 bases at V and 3 bases at J, leaving 7 bases unmatched. The CDR3 DNA reads as TGTGCCAGCAGACAGAGGGGGACTAGCGGCTACAATGAGCAGTTCTTC. Protein: CASRQRGTSGYNEQFF.

CDR3 region: CASSLTGGPYNEQFF. In DNA, the CDR3 is TGTGCCAGCAGTCTCACAGGGGGGCCCTACAATGAGCAGTTCTTC. The chain uses TRBV27 and TRBJ2-1, with TRBD1 matching over 8 bases. Germline V CDR1 and CDR2: MNHEY, SMNVEV (reference sequence). V lost 5 bases to trimming and J lost 2 bases; unmatched junction nucleotides: 5. The CDR3 spans 15 residues.

The chain links TRBV7-2 to TRBJ2-7; D perhaps matches TRBD2 (5 bases). The CDR3 totals 15 residues. Germline V gene lookup returns CDR1 SGHTA and CDR2 FQGNSA. The V end was cut by 1 base, the J end by 2 bases, with 12 bases between. CDR3 bases: TGTGCCAGCAGCTTAGTCTCGAGCGGTCCCTACGAGCAGTACTTC. Its translation is CASSLVSSGPYEQYF.

On this clone: At one end, the junction sequence differs from germline, possibly due to a read error. The chain couples TRBV5-1 to TRBJ2-2, with D maybe TRBD2 (5 bases). Germline CDR1 and CDR2: SGHRS and YFSETQ. CDR3 size: 15 residues. The CDR3: CASSLGRESTGELFF. CDR3 in DNA: TGCGCCAGCAGTTTGGGGAGAGAGTCCACCGGGGAGCTGTTTTTT.

The V gene is TRBV19, the J gene TRBJ1-5; 7 nucleotides line up with TRBD1. Unmatched junction bases numbered 4, after V lost 5 bases and J lost 3 bases. The germline CDR1 and CDR2 sequences are LNHDA and SQIVND (reference sequence). The CDR3 is 14 amino acids. CDR3 nucleotides: TGTGCCAGTAGTGTACAGGGGACCAATCAGCCCCAGCATTTT. It specifies CASSVQGTNQPQHF.

The rearrangement uses TRBV28 and TRBJ1-1; D unresolved. This CDR3 comprises 19 residues. V lost 3 bases to trimming and J lost 0 bases, with 23 bases between them. From germline, CDR1 is MDHEN and CDR2 SYDVKM. CDR3 nucleotides: TGTGCCAGCAGTTTCGGGAGGTCGGATACACGCCGCATGAACACTGAAGCTTTCTTT. It encodes CASSFGRSDTRRMNTEAFF.

This sequence joins TRBV4-3 and TRBJ2-3; the match to TRBD1 covers 10 bases. V shed 2 bases and J 4 bases; nucleotides not matched to a gene: 6. This CDR3 comprises 16 residues. In germline, CDR1 is LGHNA, CDR2 YSLEER. Written as DNA, the CDR3 is TGCGCCAGCAGCCAACAGGGACAGGGGATGGCAGATACGCAGTATTTT. Translated, it gives CASSQQGQGMADTQYF.

This rearrangement joins TRBV4-3 to TRBJ1-2, with D possibly TRBD1 on 5 matching bases. The germline V and J ends were trimmed by 1 base and 0 bases, with 24 bases remaining between them. This CDR3 comprises 20 residues. Germline values: CDR1 LGHNA, CDR2 YSLEER. Here the CDR3 reads CASSQGVGGGYLRANYGYTF. CDR3 sequence (DNA): TGCGCCAGCAGCCAAGGGGTTGGGGGGGGTTACCTCCGCGCTAACTATGGCTACACCTTC.

Written as DNA, the CDR3 is TGTGCCAGTAGTATAGTACCCATTACTGACAGCTCCTACAATGAGCAGTTCTTC. Protein sequence: CASSIVPITDSSYNEQFF. This chain links TRBV19 with TRBJ2-1; D may be TRBD1 (5 bases). V lost 1 base, J lost 0 bases, and 16 bases lay in between. This CDR3 region has 18 residues. Germline V gives CDR1 LNHDA, CDR2 SQIVND (reference sequence). The variable domain in full, completed from reference TRBV19 and TRBJ2-1, reads DGGITQSPKYLFRKEGQNVTLSCEQNLNHDAMYWYRQDPGQGLRLIYYSQIVNDFQKGDIAEGYSVSREKKESFPLTVTSAQKNPTAFYLCASSIVPITDSSYNEQFFGPGTRLTVL.

This chain links TRBV9 with TRBJ2-4, with 11 bases identical to TRBD2. V lost 2 bases, J lost 7 bases, and 5 bases stayed unmatched. The CDR3 covers 15 residues. In germline, CDR1 is SGDLS, CDR2 YYNGEE. The CDR3 bases are TGTGCCAGCAGCGTTAGCGGGAGGGGAAACAACATTCAGTACTTC. Its translation is CASSVSGRGNNIQYF.

The rearrangement links TRBV28 to TRBJ1-1; TRBD1 is a possible D gene (6 bases). Trimming took off 5 bases at V and 1 base at J, with 14 bases between the two ends. Germline V gene lookup returns CDR1 MDHEN and CDR2 SYDVKM. The CDR3 is made up of 15 amino acids. CDR3 amino acids: CASSGAGTQNTEAFF. The CDR3 DNA follows: TGTGCCAGCAGTGGGGCCGGGACACAGAACACTGAAGCTTTCTTT.

V and J are TRBV28 and TRBJ1-3; 8 positions match TRBD1. CDR3 length: 17 amino acids. CDR1 and CDR2 (germline): MDHEN, SYDVKM. Trimming took 6 bases from V and 0 from J; bases not matched to a gene: 10. DNA for the CDR3: TGTGCCAGCAGCCCCGGGACAGGCCCTCACTCTGGAAACACCATATATTTT. Its translation: CASSPGTGPHSGNTIYF. Based on the CDR3 plus reference TRBV28 and TRBJ1-3, the full variable domain is DVKVTQSSRYLVKRTGEKVFLECVQDMDHENMFWYRQDPGLGLRLIYFSYDVKMKEKGDIPEGYSVSREKKERFSLILESASTNQTSMYLCASSPGTGPHSGNTIYFGEGSWLTVV.